These T cell receptor beta chains were read from a single sample in a study of response to subunit inactivated influenza vaccine. TCRdb used MiXCR to reprocess the RT-PCR reads, holding one entry per CDR3 protein. In the table there are hundreds of thousands of distinct CDR3 sequences, 11% of which are singletons. The sample also formed part of further work on T cells expressing NK-cell markers.

The material sequenced was PBMCs from blood, taken on the day of vaccination. The origin of the receptors is a man aged 45-60 years who received an inactivated influenza vaccine. The conserved cysteine and the conserved F or W are not part of the CDR3 here.

>TRBJ2-2|TRBV13|14
ASRDTGQGFVGELF
>TRBJ2-7|TRBV28|13
ASSIPLSGPYEQY
>TRBJ2-3|TRBV7-2|12
ASSNRGGTDTQY
>TRBJ2-3|TRBV3-1|12
ASSQEAGPDTQY
>TRBJ2-2|TRBV5-4|17
ASSSSVDRGEKSSGELF
>TRBJ2-1|TRBV11-2|13
ASSNRENPYNEQF
>TRBJ2-2|TRBV6-2/TRBV6-3|13
ASSFYPVNTGELF
>TRBJ2-7|TRBV7-9|12
ASTLGAGSYEQY
>TRBJ1-2|TRBV19|15
ASRTRWTVNLSYGYT
>TRBJ2-5|TRBV23-1|9
ASNLRETQY
>TRBJ2-2|TRBV28|19
ASNKGPSLTKGSRSAGELF
>TRBJ2-2|TRBV7-3|12
ASSSRGAAGELF
>TRBJ2-7|TRBV5-6|14
ASSTQPGQGAYEQY
>TRBJ1-5|TRBV12-3/TRBV12-4|13
ASSPGGGEYQPQH
>TRBJ2-3|TRBV28|15
ASSPGLAGPSTDTQY
>TRBJ2-5|TRBV12-3/TRBV12-4|14
ASSLFLAGVSETQY
>TRBJ2-3|TRBV12-3/TRBV12-4|15
ASSLYLAGAPTDTQY
>TRBJ2-7|TRBV30|12
AWSGDSLSYEQY
>TRBJ2-3|TRBV7-2|12
ASSPQGRTDTQY
>TRBJ2-5|TRBV7-2|12
ASSSSRGEETQY
>TRBJ1-5|TRBV29-1|11
SVGGSSNQPQH
>TRBJ1-2|TRBV7-9|12
ASSLGPLLGGYT
>TRBJ2-2|TRBV24-1|13
ATSETPGGPGELF
>TRBJ2-2|TRBV30|12
AWSELQNTGELF
>TRBJ2-4|TRBV11-1|16
ASSLAPPGATRKNIQY
>TRBJ2-3|TRBV6-5|13
ASSYGSGITDTQY
>TRBJ1-5|TRBV20-1|12
SAPGTASNQPQH
>TRBJ2-7|TRBV29-1|11
SGGSGAPYEQY
>TRBJ2-1|TRBV7-2|13
ASSFRSLGYNEQF
>TRBJ1-5|TRBV12-3/TRBV12-4|13
ASSLAGFSNQPQH
>TRBJ2-3|TRBV5-1|14
ASSAELAGGPDTQY
>TRBJ2-5|TRBV7-9|13
ASKSGGAWSETQY
>TRBJ2-3|TRBV5-1|11
ASNWGGEDTQY
>TRBJ2-3|TRBV7-9|6
ASSPEY
>TRBJ2-3|TRBV3-1|11
ASSQPHTDTQY
>TRBJ1-5|TRBV30|12
AWSVMGGNQPQH
>TRBJ2-5|TRBV6-2/TRBV6-3|11
ASSSYAGETQY
>TRBJ2-2|TRBV15|16
ATSRDRTGASGTGELF
>TRBJ2-5|TRBV5-1|13
ASSRDRAGLETQY
>TRBJ2-3|TRBV29-1|11
SANTHGRDTQY
>TRBJ2-2|TRBV5-1|13
ASSLMTANTGELF
>TRBJ2-7|TRBV5-1|10
ASSKPAAEQY
>TRBJ2-7|TRBV5-1|11
ASSFTVSDEQY
>TRBJ1-2|TRBV20-1|15
SAINPTGRQNFYGYT
>TRBJ2-4|TRBV19|11
ASTRQSKNIQY
>TRBJ2-7|TRBV25-1|13
ASSEPGTSGVAQY
>TRBJ2-1|TRBV5-5|13
ASSSRLAGSNEQF
>TRBJ1-1|TRBV12-3/TRBV12-4|12
ASNRQGRNTEAF
>TRBJ2-3|TRBV6-5|11
ASSTGYTDTQY
>TRBJ1-5|TRBV2|10
ASSAPRQPQH
>TRBJ2-7|TRBV3-1|13
ASSQAGTSRNEQY
>TRBJ2-3|TRBV20-1|13
SARRQGWSTDTQY